This TCR beta chain was identified in a study of PD-1 blockade in classical Hodgkin lymphoma. Study results and caveats: By C4D1 there was a significant rise in CD4+ TCR diversity but not in CD8+ TCR diversity. Individuals who commenced nivolumab within less than 1 year of ASCT were excluded.

Remarks on this clone: Its cognate antigen is unknown.

The CDR3 contains 15 residues. After removal of 5 bases from V and 2 bases from J, the junction contained 9 bases not matched to a gene. Germline CDR1 and CDR2: SGHVS and FQNEAQ. Every one of the patients relapsed after autologous stem cell transplantation (brentuximab vedotin exposure was variable). Thawed PBMCs yielded CD4+ T cells through magnetic negative selection. Only in-frame clones appear in the TCRdb table, and some are missing; sequencing was by immunoSEQ multiplex PCR. The table has 30,000 to 35,000 clones, 90% seen once. The sample was CD4+ T cells from blood, taken at baseline. The chain carries TRBV7-8 and TRBJ2-7; 7 bases are shared with TRBD1. The receptor's source is a human donor with classical Hodgkin lymphoma. In nucleotides, the CDR3 is TGTGCCAGCAGCCTCCAGGGGACAGCTACCTACGAGCAGTACTTC. This translates into CASSLQGTATYEQYF. Combining the CDR3 with reference TRBV7-8 and TRBJ2-7 gives the whole variable domain GAGVSQSPRYKVAKRGQDVALRCDPISGHVSLFWYQQALGQGPEFLTYFQNEAQLDKSGLPSDRFFAERPEGSVSTLKIQRTQQEDSAVYLCASSLQGTATYEQYFGPGTRLTVT.